The source of this T cell receptor beta chain is a study of cytomegalovirus exposure and HLA in healthy donors. The table lists this clone with a count of one. Primers for the PCR totalled 60 Vbeta and 13 Jbeta. TCRdb's copy holds only in-frame clones and misses some; the assay was immunoSEQ multiplex PCR. The sample holds approximately 190,000 clones, around three quarters seen once. Germline CDR1 is MNHEY and CDR2 is SMNVEV (reference sequence). The CDR3 has 14 residues. V shed 6 bases and J shed 8 bases, with 17 bases lying between them. The J gene is TRBJ2-1, the V gene TRBV27; D might be TRBD1 (5 bases). Sequenced sample: PBMCs. The TCR comes from a woman in her 30s in good health and CMV-seropositive. CDR3 in DNA: TGTGCCAGCAGGATTCAGGGTGCTGGAGATGAGCAGTTCTTC. Its translation: CASRIQGAGDEQFF.